These 18 T cell receptor beta chains share one sample of origin, sequenced in a study of T-cell memory formation after mild COVID-19. Via MiXCR, TCRdb re-called the 5' RACE reads, giving one row per CDR3 protein. The sample has around 430,000 distinct CDR3 sequences, more than 15% seen once; the top ten hold approximately 21%. Sequenced sample: PBMCs or a T cell subset sorted from them (not recorded which). Receptor source: a man between 18 and 29 years old who had mild COVID-19 (a few samples of this study predate the infection). Cell type and time point are not known.

This chain joins TRBV9 and TRBJ2-6; tentatively, D is TRBD2 (5 bases). This CDR3 region has 14 residues. V was pared by 4 bases and J by 4 bases, with 9 bases between. Germline V gene lookup returns CDR1 SGDLS and CDR2 YYNGEE. In nucleotides, the CDR3 is TGTGCCAGCAGCCCGGGGTTAGGGGCCAACGTCCTGACTTTC. As protein: CASSPGLGANVLTF. The variable domain in full, completed from reference TRBV9 and TRBJ2-6, reads DSGVTQTPKHLITATGQRVTLRCSPRSGDLSVYWYQQSLDQGLQFLIQYYNGEERAKGNILERFSAQQFPDLHSELNLSSLELGDSALYFCASSPGLGANVLTFGAGSRLTVL.

This chain joins TRBV15 and TRBJ2-5; TRBD2 matches 8 bases. There are 18 residues in the CDR3. After removal of 5 bases from V and 1 base from J, the junction contained 15 bases not matched to a gene. Germline V CDR1 and CDR2: LNHNV, YYDKDF (reference sequence). The CDR3 bases are TGTGCCACCAGCCCCGCCAACCCGGTGAGCGGGGGCCAAGAGACCCAGTACTTC. This gives the protein CATSPANPVSGGQETQYF.

The CDR3 nucleotides are TGTGCCAGCAGCTTACATAAGACAGGGATGGGCCGCGGCTACACCTTC. Translated: CASSLHKTGMGRGYTF. The rearrangement links TRBV7-9 to TRBJ1-2; 7 bases match TRBD1. With V trimmed by 2 bases and J by 8 bases, 14 bases remained unmatched. The CDR3 contains 16 residues. The germline gives CDR1 SEHNR, CDR2 FQNEAQ (reference sequence).

A few counts support this clonotype. The chain is built from TRBV9 and TRBJ1-2, with 7 positions matching TRBD1. The V gene's germline CDR1 is SGDLS and CDR2 YYNGEE. Trimming took 0 bases from V and 4 from J; bases not matched to a gene: 6. This CDR3 region has 15 residues. CDR3 sequence (DNA): TGTGCCAGCAGCGTAGCGGCAGGGGGGAGCTATGGCTACACCTTC. Translated: CASSVAAGGSYGYTF.

The chain is built from TRBV6-1 and TRBJ1-5; 7 bases align to TRBD1. Germline loops: CDR1 MNHNS, CDR2 SASEGT. The CDR3 consists of 16 residues. The V and J ends lost 4 bases and 4 bases, in that order; junction bases with no gene match: 10. The CDR3 protein is CASSGRQGSRNQPQHF. The CDR3, as DNA: TGTGCCAGCAGTGGACGACAGGGTTCCCGAAATCAGCCCCAGCATTTT.

Ten or more counts support this clonotype. This sequence joins TRBV6-5 and TRBJ2-7; 7 bases are a match to TRBD2. The CDR3 runs to 13 residues. Losses at the gene ends were 0 bases for V and 4 bases for J; bases not matched to a gene: 0. From germline, CDR1 is MNHEY and CDR2 SVGAGI. Here the CDR3 DNA reads TGTGCCAGCAGTTACTCGCGGGGGTACGAGCAGTACGTC. It is translated as CASSYSRGYEQYV.

This clonotype was detected a few times. The V gene is TRBV7-2, the J gene TRBJ2-5, with 7 bases that match TRBD2. Trimming cost V 3 bases and J 9 bases; bases outside gene matches: 7. The CDR3 contains 13 residues. The germline V gene encodes CDR1 SGHTA and CDR2 FQGNSA. The CDR3 DNA reads as TGTGCCAGCAGCTTGGGACTACCACCGGCCCAGTACTTC. It codes for CASSLGLPPAQYF.

This clonotype was observed a few times. The V and J genes are TRBV18 and TRBJ2-3; D is possibly TRBD2 (6 bases). The germline CDR1 and CDR2 sequences are KGHSH and LQKENI. The CDR3 extends over 15 amino acids. Trimming removed 3 bases at V and 1 base at J, with 11 bases between. The DNA of the CDR3 is TGTGCCAGCTCACCGGGGACTCTCCGCACAGATACGCAGTATTTT. It is translated as CASSPGTLRTDTQYF.

The gene calls are TRBV7-2 and TRBJ2-3; TRBD1 matches at 7 bases. The germline CDR1 and CDR2 sequences are SGHTA and FQGNSA. CDR3 length: 15 residues. Losses at the gene ends were 5 bases for V and 9 bases for J; bases not matched to a gene: 14. CDR3: CASSRTGQHRRTQYF. The DNA of the CDR3 is TGTGCCAGCAGCCGCACGGGACAGCACAGACGGACGCAGTATTTT.

The chain recombines TRBV19 with TRBJ1-1; no clear D gene. Germline V gene lookup returns CDR1 LNHDA and CDR2 SQIVND (reference sequence). Trimming shortened V by 10 bases and J by 2 bases, and 14 bases separated the two germline ends. The length of the CDR3 is 13 residues. CDR3 bases: TGTGCCATCACGGACCCTTTAAACACTGAAGCTTTCTTT. Protein product: CAITDPLNTEAFF.

The CDR3 spells CASSLHLADYEQYV. CDR3 in DNA: TGTGCCAGCAGCCTCCACCTGGCAGACTACGAGCAGTACGTC. V and J are TRBV9 and TRBJ2-7; D gene uncertain. The V gene lost 4 bases and the J gene lost 3 bases, with 14 bases spanning the gap. This CDR3 is built from 14 residues. Germline CDR1 SGDLS, CDR2 YYNGEE.

This clonotype turned up a few times. V is TRBV20-1 and J is TRBJ2-2, with D unresolved. CDR1 and CDR2 (germline): DFQATT, SNEGSKA (reference sequence). The germline V and J ends were trimmed by 0 bases and 4 bases, with 3 bases remaining between them. The CDR3 has 12 residues. The CDR3 DNA reads as TGCAGTGCTAGAGAGCGCACCGGGGAGCTGTTTTTT. Amino acids: CSARERTGELFF.

The chain couples TRBV7-2 to TRBJ1-5; possible D gene TRBD1, 5 bases. Germline V gives CDR1 SGHTA, CDR2 FQGNSA. The CDR3 sequence is 15 residues long. With 6 bases removed from V and 3 bases from J, the gap between germline ends came to 15 bases. CDR3 nucleotides: TGTGCCAGCAGTCGACAGAAAAATGTCAATCAGCCCCAGCATTTT. Amino acids: CASSRQKNVNQPQHF.

This clonotype was observed at least ten times. The chain joins TRBV5-1 to TRBJ2-3, with 8 bases lining up with TRBD2. V gave up 3 bases and J gave up 4 bases; unmatched junction bases: 4. The CDR3 runs 14 residues. CDR1 and CDR2 (germline): SGHRS, YFSETQ. In DNA form, the CDR3 reads TGCGCCAGCAGCTCGATGACTAGCGCAGATACGCAGTATTTT. Residues: CASSSMTSADTQYF.

J is TRBJ2-3 and V is TRBV15; D remains unclear. Germline assignment: CDR1 LNHNV and CDR2 YYDKDF (reference sequence). V dropped 5 bases and J dropped 7 bases, with 10 bases sitting between them. This CDR3 region has 12 residues. The CDR3 region is CATSGVLNTQYF. CDR3 in DNA: TGTGCCACCAGCGGGGTGTTAAATACGCAGTATTTT.

The table lists this clonotype with many counts. The chain employs TRBV5-1 and TRBJ1-1, with a possible D match to TRBD1 (5 bases). V was clipped by 1 base and J by 4 bases, with 11 bases between them. From germline, CDR1 is SGHRS and CDR2 YFSETQ. There are 14 residues in the CDR3. The CDR3 DNA is TGCGCCAGCAGCTTGTGGGCAGGGCCCACTGAAGCTTTCTTT. Protein: CASSLWAGPTEAFF.

The chain couples TRBV6-1 to TRBJ2-3; D is ambiguous. Germline lookup yields CDR1 MNHNS and CDR2 SASEGT. V lost 8 bases, J lost 2 bases, and 8 bases lay in between. The CDR3 is 12 amino acids. The CDR3 DNA reads TGTGCCAGCGAGTCTATCACAGATACGCAGTATTTT. Its translation is CASESITDTQYF.

V is TRBV9 and J is TRBJ2-5; 10 nucleotides line up with TRBD2. The CDR3 sequence is 17 residues long. The ends lost 2 bases at V and 5 bases at J; junction bases unmatched: 12. CDR1 and CDR2 (germline): SGDLS, YYNGEE. The CDR3 loop reads CASSVRSSGGAPETQYF. The CDR3 DNA reads as TGTGCCAGCAGCGTCAGGTCCAGCGGGGGGGCCCCTGAGACCCAGTACTTC.